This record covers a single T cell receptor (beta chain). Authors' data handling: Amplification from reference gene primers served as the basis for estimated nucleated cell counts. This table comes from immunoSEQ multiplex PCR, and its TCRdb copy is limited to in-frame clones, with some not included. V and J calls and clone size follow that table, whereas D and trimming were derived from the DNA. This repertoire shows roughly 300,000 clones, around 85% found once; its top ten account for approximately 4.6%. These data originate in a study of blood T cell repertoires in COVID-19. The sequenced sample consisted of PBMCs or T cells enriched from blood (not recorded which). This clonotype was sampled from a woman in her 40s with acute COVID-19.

CDR3 nucleotides: TGTGCCAGCAGCTCCAACTTATATATGAACACTGAAGCTTTCTTT. Residues: CASSSNLYMNTEAFF. The rearrangement links TRBV11-1 to TRBJ1-1; D is ambiguous. Germline CDR1 is SGHAT and CDR2 is FQDESV (reference sequence). This CDR3 spans 15 amino acids. Trimming removed 4 bases at V and 0 bases at J, with 12 bases between. Supplemented by reference TRBV11-1 and TRBJ1-1, the full variable domain reads EAEVAQSPRYKITEKSQAVAFWCDPISGHATLYWYRQILGQGPELLVQFQDESVVDDSQLPKDRFSAERLKGVDSTLKIQPAELGDSAMYLCASSSNLYMNTEAFFGQGTRLTVV.